The entry that follows covers one TCR beta chain sequence. Antigen: not known. The sample belongs to a study of CD8 T cells in ankylosing spondylitis. The CDR3 runs to 13 residues. Looked up from germline, CDR1 is DFQATT and CDR2 is SNEGSKA (reference sequence). With 6 bases clipped from V and 5 bases from J, the junction kept 8 bases outside the gene matches. A quantitative 5'-RACE method, one with molecular barcodes, was used to make TCR beta libraries. TCRdb analysed the 5' RACE reads with MiXCR anew, one entry per CDR3 protein. The sample shows about 260,000 distinct CDR3 sequences, 20% of them seen only once. General study points: There was reportedly significant enrichment of clones that were disease-linked in matched ankylosing spondylitis synovial fluid.

The sequence was collected from a male donor with ankylosing spondylitis or in good health (not recorded which). This rearrangement joins TRBV20-1 to TRBJ2-5, with 8 nucleotides matching TRBD2. Sequencing was performed on blood, either unsorted or a sorted T cell fraction (not recorded which). This chain's CDR3 is CSAHGGERETQYF. The CDR3 nucleotides read TGCAGTGCCCACGGGGGGGAGCGTGAGACCCAGTACTTC.